These 31 T cell receptor beta chains were all obtained from the same sample, sequenced in a study of blood T cell repertoires in COVID-19. Sequencing was performed with immunoSEQ multiplex PCR; in TCRdb, only in-frame clones are kept and a portion is missing. The profile shows about 140,000 clones, roughly 86% of them singletons. Material: PBMCs or T cells enriched from blood (not recorded which). These TCRs come from a woman between 50 and 59 years old with acute COVID-19.

This clone was seen only once. CDR3 nucleotide sequence: TGTGCCAGCAGACTGGAGCTGGGGCCTAGCGGGATGGATACGCAGTATTTT. This encodes CASRLELGPSGMDTQYF. The chain joins TRBV5-8 to TRBJ2-3; 9 bases align to TRBD2. Germline CDR1 SGHTS, CDR2 YDEGEE. This CDR3 is built from 17 residues. With 5 bases clipped from V and 6 bases from J, the junction kept 16 bases outside the gene matches.

The CDR3 DNA reads TGTGCCAGTGGGACTAGTTCGTACCAAGAGACCCAGTACTTC. Its translation: CASGTSSYQETQYF. The chain carries TRBV28 and TRBJ2-5, with 8 bases aligning to TRBD2. The CDR3 has 14 amino acids. Per the germline V gene, CDR1 is MDHEN and CDR2 is SYDVKM. With V trimmed by 9 bases and J by 0 bases, 6 bases remained unmatched.

The rearrangement uses TRBV19 and TRBJ1-1, with TRBD1 identical over 9 bases. Trimming removed 7 bases from V and 4 bases from J; junction bases left unmatched: 19. The CDR3 extends over 18 amino acids. Germline V gives CDR1 LNHDA, CDR2 SQIVND (reference sequence). DNA of the CDR3: TGTGCCAGTACCACTCCGACCGGGACAGGGAAGAGAGGCACTGAAGCTTTCTTT. It specifies CASTTPTGTGKRGTEAFF. The complete variable domain, with remaining parts taken from reference TRBV19 and TRBJ1-1, reads DGGITQSPKYLFRKEGQNVTLSCEQNLNHDAMYWYRQDPGQGLRLIYYSQIVNDFQKGDIAEGYSVSREKKESFPLTVTSAQKNPTAFYLCASTTPTGTGKRGTEAFFGQGTRLTVV.

J is TRBJ2-3 and V is TRBV30; 7 bases agree with TRBD1. The V gene's germline CDR1 is GTSNPN and CDR2 SVGIG (reference sequence). Trimming took 8 bases from V and 2 from J; bases not matched to a gene: 4. The CDR3 runs 12 residues. CDR3: CARGQNTDTQYF. The DNA of the CDR3 is TGTGCCCGGGGACAGAACACAGATACGCAGTATTTT.

The chain couples TRBV7-9 to TRBJ2-3; TRBD1 matches at 7 bases. This CDR3 has 14 amino acids. Germline V gene sequence: CDR1 SEHNR, CDR2 FQNEAQ (reference sequence). V was pared by 5 bases and J by 1 base, with 3 bases of the junction left unmatched. The CDR3 sequence: CASSRQGGTDTQYF. For the CDR3, the DNA is TGTGCCAGCAGCCGACAGGGAGGCACAGATACGCAGTATTTT.

The gene calls are TRBV3-1 (or the pseudogene TRBV3-2) and TRBJ2-7; 7 bases are a match to TRBD2. The CDR3 extends over 15 amino acids. J was trimmed by 3 bases and V by 4 bases; bases with no gene match: 9. In germline, CDR1 is LGHDT, CDR2 YNNKEL (reference sequence). CDR3 coding DNA: TGTGCCAGCAGCCCCTCTCGCGGGAGTTACTACGAGCAGTACTTC. This translates into CASSPSRGSYYEQYF.

The chain employs TRBV3-1 (or the pseudogene TRBV3-2) and TRBJ2-7; 7 bases agree with TRBD2. Germline loops: CDR1 LGHDT, CDR2 YNNKEL (reference sequence). The V segment lost 1 base and the J segment 4 bases; nucleotides outside the gene matches: 10. The CDR3 length is 16 residues. The CDR3 spells CASSQGVAGDIYEQYF. DNA for the CDR3: TGTGCCAGCAGCCAAGGAGTGGCGGGAGACATTTACGAGCAGTACTTC.

V usage is TRBV14 and J usage is TRBJ1-2; 8 positions agree with TRBD1. With V trimmed by 2 bases and J by 4 bases, 6 bases remained unmatched. Per germline, CDR1 SGHDN and CDR2 FVKESK. This CDR3 has 15 amino acids. The CDR3: CASSQNTGGSYGYTF. The DNA for the CDR3 is TGTGCCAGCAGCCAAAATACAGGGGGAAGCTATGGCTACACCTTC.

The rearrangement links TRBV11-3 to TRBJ2-1; maybe TRBD2 (6 bases). V gave up 5 bases and J gave up 0 bases, with 11 bases separating them. The CDR3 consists of 15 residues. Germline V gives CDR1 SGHNT, CDR2 YENEEA. CDR3 residues: CASSGGTDSYNEQFF. CDR3 nucleotides: TGTGCCAGCAGCGGTGGGACTGACTCCTACAATGAGCAGTTCTTC.

The rearrangement links TRBV27 to TRBJ2-7; 7 positions match TRBD1. Germline loops: CDR1 MNHEY, CDR2 SMNVEV (reference sequence). CDR3 size: 15 residues. V lost 6 bases and J lost 1; bases outside the gene matches: 9. The CDR3 is CASRQSWDSSYEQYF. The CDR3, as DNA: TGTGCCAGCAGACAGAGTTGGGACAGTTCCTACGAGCAGTACTTC.

This clone was picked up a small number of times. The V gene is TRBV2, the J gene TRBJ1-1; D is perhaps TRBD1 (6 bases). Between the trimmed V and J ends, which lost 7 bases and 10 bases, there was a span of 13 bases. The CDR3 has 11 residues. Germline lookup yields CDR1 SNHLY and CDR2 FYNNEI. CDR3 sequence: CASNPTGAAFF. DNA of the CDR3: TGTGCCAGCAACCCGACAGGAGCAGCTTTCTTT.

The chain joins TRBV14 to TRBJ2-5; 10 bases map to TRBD2. The length of the CDR3 is 16 residues. The ends lost 3 bases at V and 4 bases at J; junction bases unmatched: 8. Per the germline V gene, CDR1 is SGHDN and CDR2 is FVKESK. CDR3 sequence: CASSQAGLAGVETQYF. The CDR3 nucleotides are TGTGCCAGCAGCCAGGCGGGCCTAGCGGGAGTAGAGACCCAGTACTTC. The entire variable domain, with the rest obtained from reference TRBV14 and TRBJ2-5, is as follows: EAGVTQFPSHSVIEKGQTVTLRCDPISGHDNLYWYRRVMGKEIKFLLHFVKESKQDESGMPNNRFLAERTGGTYSTLKVQPAELEDSGVYFCASSQAGLAGVETQYFGPGTRLLVL.

V gene TRBV5-1 combines with J gene TRBJ2-7; 8 bases match TRBD2. V was pared by 2 bases and J by 4 bases, with 14 bases of the junction left unmatched. The CDR3 length is 17 residues. Looked up from germline, CDR1 is SGHRS and CDR2 is YFSETQ. The CDR3 is CASSLGPGREGLYEQYF. CDR3 coding DNA: TGCGCCAGCAGCTTAGGACCCGGGAGGGAGGGCCTATACGAGCAGTACTTC.

V usage is TRBV5-1 and J usage is TRBJ2-1; 12 positions agree with TRBD2. Germline values: CDR1 SGHRS, CDR2 YFSETQ. The length of the CDR3 is 18 residues. Trimming at V came to 4 bases and at J to 2 bases, leaving 10 bases not matched to a gene. CDR3 DNA: TGCGCCAGCAGCCGACGACTAGCGGGAGCAAGGACCTACAATGAGCAGTTCTTC. Its translation is CASSRRLAGARTYNEQFF.

This chain joins TRBV9 and TRBJ2-1; 9 bases match TRBD2. The V gene end was trimmed by 7 bases and the J gene end by 8 bases; junction bases not matched to a gene: 7. The CDR3 totals 13 residues. Germline-derived CDR1 and CDR2 are SGDLS and YYNGEE. CDR3 nucleotide sequence: TGTGCCAGCTCCGGGACTAGCAGCCATGAGCAGTTCTTC. It translates to CASSGTSSHEQFF.

The chain recombines TRBV28 with TRBJ2-2; unclear D gene. The CDR3 has 13 amino acids. Looked up from germline, CDR1 is MDHEN and CDR2 is SYDVKM. V dropped 8 bases and J dropped 1 base, with 8 bases sitting between them. In nucleotides, the CDR3 is TGTGCCAGCTCTGGCCTGAACACCGGGGAGCTGTTTTTT. Translated: CASSGLNTGELFF.

The CDR3 protein is CASSFRGNQPQHF. The DNA for the CDR3 is TGCGCCAGCAGTTTCCGGGGCAATCAGCCCCAGCATTTT. The chain employs TRBV5-1 and TRBJ1-5; no firm D call. The V gene's germline CDR1 is SGHRS and CDR2 YFSETQ. The V end was cut by 5 bases, the J end by 2 bases, with 8 bases between. The CDR3 sequence is 13 residues long. Complete variable domain (other parts from reference TRBV5-1 and TRBJ1-5): KAGVTQTPRYLIKTRGQQVTLSCSPISGHRSVSWYQQTPGQGLQFLFEYFSETQRNKGNFPGRFSGRQFSNSRSEMNVSTLELGDSALYLCASSFRGNQPQHFGDGTRLSIL.

This chain links TRBV5-4 with TRBJ1-2, with 9 bases lining up with TRBD1. This CDR3 spans 15 amino acids. V trimming: 2 bases; J trimming: 8 bases; junction bases outside the gene matches: 10. Germline values: CDR1 SGHNT, CDR2 YYREEE (reference sequence). The CDR3 region has the DNA TGTGCCAGCAGCTTCCCGGGACAGGGCGGGCACGGCTACACCTTC. It yields the protein CASSFPGQGGHGYTF.

In its sample, this clone was seen a few times. V is TRBV7-6 and J is TRBJ2-2, with D possibly being TRBD2 (6 bases). Looked up from germline, CDR1 is SGHVS and CDR2 is FNYEAQ. This CDR3 contains 18 residues. The V end was cut by 5 bases, the J end by 7 bases, with 26 bases between. The CDR3 nucleotides read TGTGCCAGCAGCGCCAACCCCGGGACTCTTAGGGCCCTCGGGGAGCTGTTTTTT. This codes for CASSANPGTLRALGELFF.

CDR3 amino acids: CASSVEGTGNTEAFF. The CDR3, as DNA: TGTGCCAGCAGCGTAGAAGGGACAGGGAACACTGAAGCTTTCTTT. The V and J genes are TRBV9 and TRBJ1-1; 8 positions agree with TRBD1. This CDR3 contains 15 residues. From germline, CDR1 is SGDLS and CDR2 YYNGEE. V was pared by 0 bases and J by 1 base, with 2 bases of the junction left unmatched.

The rearrangement uses TRBV28 and TRBJ1-2; D may be TRBD1 (5 bases). This CDR3 comprises 15 residues. CDR1 is MDHEN, CDR2 SYDVKM, per germline. V lost 6 bases to trimming and J lost 5 bases, with 19 bases between them. DNA for the CDR3: TGTGCCAGCAGGGGGGGGTCGTGGGGTGCGTATGGCTACACCTTC. Amino acid sequence: CASRGGSWGAYGYTF.

Concerning this clone: This sample also contains other DNA sequences that code for the same CDR3. This rearrangement joins TRBV2 to TRBJ2-6; D may be TRBD2 (6 bases). Per the germline V gene, CDR1 is SNHLY and CDR2 is FYNNEI. The CDR3 spans 18 residues. V was trimmed by 6 bases and J by 7 bases, leaving 25 bases between them. This CDR3 is CASRLGRRGGIGANVLTF. The DNA for the CDR3 is TGTGCCAGCAGACTAGGACGGAGGGGCGGGATCGGAGCCAACGTCCTGACTTTC.

This sequence joins TRBV7-8 and TRBJ1-2, with D possibly TRBD1 on 5 matching bases. Trimming removed 5 bases at V and 5 bases at J, with 15 bases between. CDR3 length equals 14 residues. Germline CDR1 and CDR2: SGHVS and FQNEAQ. CDR3 nucleotides: TGTGCCAGCAGCCGTAGCGGGGCACGGTATGGCTACACCTTC. Protein: CASSRSGARYGYTF.

V and J are TRBV15 and TRBJ2-7, with no clear D. Trimming cost V 4 bases and J 6 bases, with 10 bases left between them. Germline CDR1 reads LNHNV; CDR2 reads YYDKDF (reference sequence). There are 12 residues in the CDR3. The CDR3 reads CATSTLTREQYF. For the CDR3, the DNA is TGTGCCACCAGCACCCTGACACGCGAGCAGTACTTC.

The CDR3 sequence: CASSSTGSPYDLHF. The DNA of the CDR3 is TGTGCCAGCAGCTCGACAGGGTCCCCCTACGACCTCCACTTT. The chain recombines TRBV11-3 with TRBJ1-6, with 7 bases aligning to TRBD1. With 4 bases clipped from V and 15 bases from J, the junction kept 12 bases outside the gene matches. The CDR3 covers 14 residues. Germline V CDR1 and CDR2: SGHNT, YENEEA.

The chain links TRBV25-1 to TRBJ2-1; D is unresolved. Germline lookup yields CDR1 MGHDK and CDR2 SYGVNS. This CDR3 region has 11 residues. V lost 4 bases and J 12 bases, leaving 10 bases between the germline ends. The CDR3 loop reads CASSANSLQFF. The CDR3 DNA sequence: TGTGCCAGCAGTGCCAACTCCTTGCAGTTCTTC. The variable domain in full, with the rest retrieved from reference TRBV25-1 and TRBJ2-1, is EADIYQTPRYLVIGTGKKITLECSQTMGHDKMYWYQQDPGMELHLIHYSYGVNSTEKGDLSSESTVSRIRTEHFPLTLESARPSHTSQYLCASSANSLQFFGPGTRLTVL.

This clone appeared once. J is TRBJ2-5 and V is TRBV30; 12 nucleotides agree with TRBD1. Germline CDR1 reads GTSNPN; CDR2 reads SVGIG (reference sequence). The CDR3 consists of 12 residues. V lost 5 bases, J lost 8 bases, and 3 bases stayed unmatched. The CDR3 nucleotides are TGTGCCTGGGCGGGACAGGGGGCTACCCAGTACTTC. As protein: CAWAGQGATQYF. Looking up the rest from reference TRBV30 and TRBJ2-5 gives the full variable domain: SQTIHQWPATLVQPVGSPLSLECTVEGTSNPNLYWYRQAAGRGLQLLFYSVGIGQISSEVPQNLSASRPQDRQFILSSKKLLLSDSGFYLCAWAGQGATQYFGPGTRLLVL.

This rearrangement joins TRBV3-1 (or the pseudogene TRBV3-2) to TRBJ1-1; possibly TRBD1 for D (5 bases). Trimming cost V 5 bases and J 4 bases, with 11 bases left between them. The CDR3 length is 13 residues. Germline CDR1 LGHDT, CDR2 YNNKEL (reference sequence). CDR3 sequence (DNA): TGTGCCAGCAGCTATCAGGGCGGCACTGAAGCTTTCTTT. Amino acid sequence: CASSYQGGTEAFF.

The CDR3 bases are TGTGCCAGCAGCCCCGGGAGGGCCTCGTTCGATGAGCAGTTCTTC. Translation gives CASSPGRASFDEQFF. The chain recombines TRBV7-3 with TRBJ2-1; 8 bases align to TRBD2. V was clipped by 5 bases and J by 8 bases; unmatched bases: 11. The CDR3 has 15 residues. Germline V gene lookup returns CDR1 SGHTA and CDR2 FQGTGA.

J is TRBJ2-1 and V is TRBV5-1, with TRBD2 identical over 7 bases. Looked up from germline, CDR1 is SGHRS and CDR2 is YFSETQ. The J segment lost 2 bases and the V segment lost 5 bases, leaving 4 bases of the junction unmatched. This CDR3 comprises 14 residues. CDR3: CASRAGEPYNEQFF. CDR3 DNA sequence: TGCGCCAGCAGGGCGGGAGAGCCCTACAATGAGCAGTTCTTC.

The rearrangement links TRBV4-3 to TRBJ2-5, with TRBD1 matching over 7 bases. This CDR3 is 16 amino acids long. Germline lookup yields CDR1 LGHNA and CDR2 YSLEER. With 1 base clipped from V and 5 bases from J, the junction kept 10 bases outside the gene matches. CDR3 sequence (DNA): TGCGCCAGCAGCCAAGGCACTCTCAGGGGGTTGGAGACCCAGTACTTC. The encoded protein is CASSQGTLRGLETQYF.